The present T cell receptor beta chain was sequenced within a study of OX40 agonist ivuxolimab in advanced cancers. Overall study findings and caveats: It was not determined which antigens were specifically recognized by the peripheral T cells that had undergone clonal expansion.

The CDR3 sequence is 16 residues long. V gave up 0 bases and J gave up 5 bases; unmatched junction bases: 9. From germline, CDR1 is SGHTA and CDR2 FQGNSA. TCRdb's table, derived via immunoSEQ multiplex PCR, lists solely in-frame clones and lacks some. The table shows tens of thousands of clones, with about 83% occurring only once. This clone came up a few times. Its antigen is as yet unknown. The chain combines TRBV7-2 with TRBJ2-7, with TRBD2 identical over 8 bases. This receptor was identified in an adult with an advanced solid tumor such as melanoma, head and neck, liver or kidney cancer. This material consisted of CD4+ or CD8+ T cells sorted from blood, taken in a trial of the OX40 agonist ivuxolimab. CDR3 region: CASSLAPVAGINEQYF. The CDR3 nucleotides read TGTGCCAGCAGCTTAGCGCCCGTAGCGGGAATAAACGAGCAGTACTTC.